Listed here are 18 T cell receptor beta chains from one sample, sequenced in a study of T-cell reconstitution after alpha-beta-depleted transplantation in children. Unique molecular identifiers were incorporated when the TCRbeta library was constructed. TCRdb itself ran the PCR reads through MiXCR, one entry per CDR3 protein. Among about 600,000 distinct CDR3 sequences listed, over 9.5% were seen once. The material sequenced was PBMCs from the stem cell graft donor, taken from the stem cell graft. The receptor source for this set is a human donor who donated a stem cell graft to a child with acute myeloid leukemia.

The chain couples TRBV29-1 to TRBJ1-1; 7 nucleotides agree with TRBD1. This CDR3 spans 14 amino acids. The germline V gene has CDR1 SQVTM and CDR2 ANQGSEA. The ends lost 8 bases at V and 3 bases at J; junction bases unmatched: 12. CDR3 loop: CSLRTGGGDTEAFF. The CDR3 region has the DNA TGCAGCCTGCGGACAGGAGGAGGGGACACTGAAGCTTTCTTT.

The CDR3 spells CASSLSADFSEAFF. In DNA form, the CDR3 reads TGTGCCAGCAGCTTGAGTGCGGATTTCTCTGAAGCTTTCTTT. V gene TRBV7-9 combines with J gene TRBJ1-1; D not certain. V dropped 3 bases and J dropped 6 bases, with 14 bases sitting between them. The CDR3 runs to 14 residues. The germline CDR1 and CDR2 sequences are SEHNR and FQNEAQ (reference sequence).

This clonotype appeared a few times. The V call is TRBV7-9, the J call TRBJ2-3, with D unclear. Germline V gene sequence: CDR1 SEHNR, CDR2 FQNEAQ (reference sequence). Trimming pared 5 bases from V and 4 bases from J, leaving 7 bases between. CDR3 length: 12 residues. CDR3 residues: CASSHHPDTQYF. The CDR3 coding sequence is TGTGCCAGCAGCCACCACCCAGATACGCAGTATTTT.

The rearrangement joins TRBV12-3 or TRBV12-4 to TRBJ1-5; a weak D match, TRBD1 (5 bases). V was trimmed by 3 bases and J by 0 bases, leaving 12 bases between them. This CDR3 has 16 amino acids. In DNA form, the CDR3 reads TGTGCCAGCAGTTTGGAGGGGCCTCCTAGCAATCAGCCCCAGCATTTT. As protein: CASSLEGPPSNQPQHF.

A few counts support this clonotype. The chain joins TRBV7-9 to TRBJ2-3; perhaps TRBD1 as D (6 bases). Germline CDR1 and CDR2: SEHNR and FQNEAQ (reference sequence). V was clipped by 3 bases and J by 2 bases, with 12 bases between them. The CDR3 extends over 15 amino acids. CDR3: CASSLSGQHTDTQYF. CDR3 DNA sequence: TGTGCCAGCAGCTTGTCTGGACAGCACACAGATACGCAGTATTTT.

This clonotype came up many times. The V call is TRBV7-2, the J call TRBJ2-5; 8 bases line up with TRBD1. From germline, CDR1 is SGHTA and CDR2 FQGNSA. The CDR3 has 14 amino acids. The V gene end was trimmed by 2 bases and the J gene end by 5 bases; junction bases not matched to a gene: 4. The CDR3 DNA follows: TGTGCCAGCAGCTTAATGGGGGACAGGGAGACCCAGTACTTC. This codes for CASSLMGDRETQYF.

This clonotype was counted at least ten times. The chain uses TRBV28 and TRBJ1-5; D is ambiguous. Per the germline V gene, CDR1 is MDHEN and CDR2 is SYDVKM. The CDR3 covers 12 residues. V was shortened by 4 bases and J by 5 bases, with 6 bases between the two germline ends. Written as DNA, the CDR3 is TGTGCCAGCAGTTCCCTGGATCAGCCCCAGCATTTT. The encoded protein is CASSSLDQPQHF.

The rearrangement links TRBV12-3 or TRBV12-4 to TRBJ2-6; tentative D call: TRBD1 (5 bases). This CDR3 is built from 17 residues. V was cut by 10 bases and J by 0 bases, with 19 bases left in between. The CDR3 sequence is CATVGQGRSSGANVLTF. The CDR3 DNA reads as TGTGCCACAGTCGGGCAGGGCCGGAGCTCTGGGGCCAACGTCCTGACTTTC.

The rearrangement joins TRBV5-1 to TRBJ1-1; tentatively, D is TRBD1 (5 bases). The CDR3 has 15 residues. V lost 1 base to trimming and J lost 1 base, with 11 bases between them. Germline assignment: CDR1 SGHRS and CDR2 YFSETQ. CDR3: CASSLLVGPNTEAFF. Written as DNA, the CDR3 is TGCGCCAGCAGCTTGTTGGTGGGGCCGAACACTGAAGCTTTCTTT.

Written as DNA, the CDR3 is TGCGCCAGCAGCCCCGGACAGGGCTTCTATGGCTACACCTTC. Translation: CASSPGQGFYGYTF. The chain combines TRBV5-1 with TRBJ1-2, with 8 positions matching TRBD1. This CDR3 spans 14 amino acids. Germline CDR1 and CDR2: SGHRS and YFSETQ. J gave up 4 bases and V 4 bases, and 6 bases lay outside the gene matches.

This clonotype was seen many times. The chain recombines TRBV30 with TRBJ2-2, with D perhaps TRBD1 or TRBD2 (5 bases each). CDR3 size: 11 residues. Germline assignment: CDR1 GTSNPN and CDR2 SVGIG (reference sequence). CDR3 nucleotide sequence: TGTGCGACAGTCCGGGACGGGGAGCTGTTTTTT. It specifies CATVRDGELFF.

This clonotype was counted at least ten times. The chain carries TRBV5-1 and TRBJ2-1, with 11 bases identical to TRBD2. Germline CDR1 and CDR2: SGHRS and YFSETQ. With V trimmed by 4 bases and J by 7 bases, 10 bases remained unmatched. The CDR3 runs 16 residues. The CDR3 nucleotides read TGCGCCAGCAGCCCCCTTCTAGCGGGAGGTCTAAATGAGCAGTTCTTC. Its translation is CASSPLLAGGLNEQFF.

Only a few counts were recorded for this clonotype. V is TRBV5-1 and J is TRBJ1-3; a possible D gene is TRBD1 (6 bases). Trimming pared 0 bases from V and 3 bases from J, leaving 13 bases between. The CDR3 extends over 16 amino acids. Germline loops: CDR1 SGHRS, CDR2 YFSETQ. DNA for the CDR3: TGCGCCAGCAGCTTGGAACAGGGAAGCATTGGAAACACCATATATTTT. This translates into CASSLEQGSIGNTIYF.

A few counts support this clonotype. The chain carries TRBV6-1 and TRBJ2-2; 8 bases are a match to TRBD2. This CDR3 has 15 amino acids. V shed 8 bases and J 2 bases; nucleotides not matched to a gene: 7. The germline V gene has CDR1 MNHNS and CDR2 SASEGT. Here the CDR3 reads CASGQLAANTGELFF. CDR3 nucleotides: TGTGCCAGCGGGCAACTAGCGGCTAACACCGGGGAGCTGTTTTTT.

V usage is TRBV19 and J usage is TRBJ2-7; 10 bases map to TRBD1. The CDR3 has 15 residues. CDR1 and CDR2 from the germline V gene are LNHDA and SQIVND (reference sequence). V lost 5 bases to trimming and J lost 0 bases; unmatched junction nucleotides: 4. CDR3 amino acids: CASSETGGFSYEQYF. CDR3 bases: TGTGCCAGTAGTGAGACAGGGGGCTTCTCCTACGAGCAGTACTTC.

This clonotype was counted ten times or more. CDR3 region: CASSPGRGTTYNEQFF. The CDR3 bases are TGTGCCAGCAGCCCAGGGCGGGGCACAACCTACAATGAGCAGTTCTTC. The chain combines TRBV7-2 with TRBJ2-1, with TRBD2 as a possible D gene (6 bases). Germline V gene sequence: CDR1 SGHTA, CDR2 FQGNSA. The CDR3 spans 16 residues. V was cut by 5 bases and J by 2 bases, with 16 bases left in between.

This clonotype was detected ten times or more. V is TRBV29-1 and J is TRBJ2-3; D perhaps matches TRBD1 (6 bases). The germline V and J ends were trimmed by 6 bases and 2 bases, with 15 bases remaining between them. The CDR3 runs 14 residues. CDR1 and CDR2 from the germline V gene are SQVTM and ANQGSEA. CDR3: CSVLGATPTDTQYF. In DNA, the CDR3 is TGCAGCGTGTTGGGGGCGACCCCCACAGATACGCAGTATTTT.

The CDR3 sequence: CASSLSASGSRDEQYF. The CDR3 bases are TGTGCCAGCAGTTTATCGGCTAGCGGGAGTAGGGACGAGCAGTACTTC. This chain connects TRBV28 to TRBJ2-7, with TRBD2 identical over 10 bases. Germline lookup yields CDR1 MDHEN and CDR2 SYDVKM. V was pared by 1 base and J by 5 bases, with 8 bases of the junction left unmatched. The CDR3 covers 16 residues.